The 10 T cell receptor beta chains listed next were all sequenced from one sample in a study of T cell responses to AZD1222 COVID-19 vaccine. The table came from immunoSEQ multiplex PCR; TCRdb's copy has only in-frame clones and leaves some out. Of around 120,000 clones in the sample, 90% were seen once. Sample: peripheral blood, taken on day 0 of AZD1222 vaccination. The origin of the receptors is an adult in good health.

The chain is built from TRBV5-1 and TRBJ2-7; the D gene is possibly TRBD1 (6 bases). The CDR3 has 13 amino acids. The germline V and J ends were trimmed by 4 bases and 1 base, with 9 bases remaining between them. Germline V gene lookup returns CDR1 SGHRS and CDR2 YFSETQ. CDR3 in amino acids: CASSPGQSYEQYF. DNA for the CDR3: TGCGCCAGCAGCCCCGGACAGTCCTACGAGCAGTACTTC.

The chain is built from TRBV28 and TRBJ2-7; possibly TRBD1 for D (5 bases). The CDR3 runs to 14 residues. V lost 4 bases, J lost 5 bases, and 15 bases lay in between. CDR1 MDHEN and CDR2 SYDVKM come from the germline V gene. CDR3 bases: TGTGCCAGCAGTTATTCAGGGCCAAGGGACGAGCAGTACTTC. It is translated as CASSYSGPRDEQYF.

The chain recombines TRBV28 with TRBJ1-1; D not certain. Germline CDR1 MDHEN, CDR2 SYDVKM. The CDR3 sequence is 14 residues long. Trimming removed 2 bases from V and 2 bases from J, with 9 bases in between. CDR3 coding DNA: TGTGCCAGCAGTTTAGGTCTCACCAACACTGAAGCTTTCTTT. This gives the protein CASSLGLTNTEAFF. The full variable domain, in which reference TRBV28 and TRBJ1-1 provide the parts outside the CDR3, is DVKVTQSSRYLVKRTGEKVFLECVQDMDHENMFWYRQDPGLGLRLIYFSYDVKMKEKGDIPEGYSVSREKKERFSLILESASTNQTSMYLCASSLGLTNTEAFFGQGTRLTVV.

The chain joins TRBV29-1 to TRBJ2-3; either TRBD1 or TRBD2 may fit D (5 bases each). This CDR3 contains 11 residues. The V end lost 3 bases, the J end lost 4 bases, and 5 bases lay between the germline ends. Germline CDR1 is SQVTM and CDR2 is ANQGSEA. CDR3 protein: CSVEGADTQYF. CDR3 bases: TGCAGCGTTGAGGGGGCAGATACGCAGTATTTT.

The rearrangement links TRBV28 to TRBJ1-1; D call uncertain. The CDR3 sequence is 13 residues long. CDR1 and CDR2 (germline): MDHEN, SYDVKM. V gave up 3 bases and J gave up 5 bases, with 10 bases separating them. The CDR3 region is CASSLRPRTEAFF. The CDR3 bases are TGTGCCAGCAGTTTGAGACCGAGGACTGAAGCTTTCTTT.

V is TRBV6-2 or TRBV6-3 and J is TRBJ2-2, with TRBD1 identical over 7 bases. The germline V gene encodes CDR1 MNHEY and CDR2 SVGEGT. This CDR3 comprises 15 residues. Trimming took 0 bases from V and 7 from J; bases not matched to a gene: 5. CDR3 bases: TGTGCCAGCAGTTACTCGGGGACAGCTAACGGGGAGCTGTTTTTT. Translating gives CASSYSGTANGELFF.

This rearrangement joins TRBV10-3 to TRBJ2-1, with 11 bases lining up with TRBD2. The CDR3 consists of 15 residues. In germline, CDR1 is ENHRY, CDR2 SYGVKD. Germline trimming cut 7 bases from V and 12 bases from J; bases unmatched to any gene: 14. This CDR3 is CAIMETSGILKGQFF. DNA for the CDR3: TGTGCCATCATGGAGACTAGCGGGATTCTAAAGGGGCAGTTCTTC.

This clone came up once. The chain has TRBV11-2 and TRBJ1-6; maybe TRBD1 (6 bases). CDR1 is SGHAT, CDR2 FQNNGV, per germline. With 5 bases removed from V and 10 bases from J, the gap between germline ends came to 21 bases. The CDR3 sequence is 16 residues long. The CDR3 nucleotides are TGTGCCAGCAGCCCGCGGCTTGGACAAGGGGGGTCACCCCTCCACTTT. It yields the protein CASSPRLGQGGSPLHF.

The chain couples TRBV29-1 to TRBJ1-6, with a possible D match to TRBD1 (5 bases). This CDR3 is 13 amino acids long. The V end was cut by 5 bases, the J end by 5 bases, with 10 bases between. Germline V gene sequence: CDR1 SQVTM, CDR2 ANQGSEA. CDR3: CSVRGADNSPLHF. CDR3 coding DNA: TGCAGCGTTCGGGGCGCGGATAATTCACCCCTCCACTTT.

This chain joins TRBV10-3 and TRBJ1-1; D remains unclear. The CDR3 runs 13 residues. V was cut by 4 bases and J by 5 bases, with 11 bases left in between. Germline V gene lookup returns CDR1 ENHRY and CDR2 SYGVKD. CDR3 coding DNA: TGTGCCATCAGTGTGGAGGAGAGGACTGAAGCTTTCTTT. Its protein product is CAISVEERTEAFF.